The sequence of this T cell receptor beta chain was determined in a study of cytomegalovirus exposure and HLA in healthy donors (dated by TCRdb to about 2017). Study-level background: In an earlier analysis of about 560 of the donors, 276 Gb of sequence data and about 110 million unique TCR beta sequences from about 179 million T cells were reported. An early release that covered roughly 600 HLA-typed donors contained 250 to 350 gigabases of sequencing data and 75 million to 100 million unique TCR sequences. Of the 300 to 400 genotyped donors, 81% fell in the genetic ancestry cluster associated with self-reported Caucasian donors. The aim of the study was to test whether cataloging public T cell receptors could identify signatures of past pathogen exposure. The T cell repertoires of 666 subjects were profiled by immunosequencing and related to cytomegalovirus serostatus. Along with the roughly 700-subject first cohort, a separate validation cohort of over a hundred different subjects was used. The study combined high-throughput TCR immunosequencing, statistical association of individual TCRs with disease status, and machine learning to predict cytomegalovirus infection status. In a later analysis, previously published TCR beta repertoires from 550 to 700 donors were re-analyzed and high-resolution HLA genotyping was added so that TCR occurrence patterns could be studied. Rather than using new phenotypic data, the later analysis identified candidate immune exposures from TCR beta sequences and from how often those sequences occurred across donors. An earlier analysis of several hundred of the donors applied high-throughput TCR beta sequencing to assess whether each TCR beta V gene segment acted as functional or pseudogenic. Donor age, sex, ethnicity and CMV serostatus were compiled alongside the repertoire data. A later genetic analysis used genome-wide SNP genotypes for about 65% of the roughly 670 donors, treating that subset as a discovery cohort. All discovery cohort repertoires had been generated using a single sequencing platform. HLA typing covered class I and class II loci at four-digit resolution. The number of typed donors differed by locus: roughly 629-640 for A, B, C, DRB1 and DQB1; some 540 for DQA1; some 590 for DPA1; and roughly 450 for DPB1. Because of strong linkage in the cohort, 5 or 6 DR-DQ haplotypes were treated as single units for association and clustering. Among about 360 genotyped donors of the cohort, an average of approximately 250,000 unique TCR beta nucleotide sequences were sequenced per donor, roughly a sixth of them non-productive.

Overall study results and their limits: Because counts were too low, some 17 rarely observed V segments, including chromosome 9 orphons, were left out of the earlier analysis of 587 of the donors. A later analysis found that most CMV-associated TCR beta chains appeared HLA-restricted, with HLA associations seemingly driven largely by CMV exposure. Linkage disequilibrium might explain the correlated functional status among segregating V segments, but an unknown experimental factor could not be excluded. In a later genetic analysis, fewer N-insertions in productive TCRs were reported among donors in an Asian-associated ancestry cluster than the roughly 700-donor mean. According to the authors, the approach could potentially be generalized to other disease states and immunological phenotypes. Immune exposure information for the cohort was limited to CMV serostatus. In a later analysis, TCR association rates were found to vary across HLA loci, with the most associated TCRs seen for DRB1 alleles and the fewest for HLA-C alleles. Presence/absence analyses assumed roughly uniform sequencing depth across donors, an assumption that may not hold. Only TCR beta chains were sequenced in this cohort, and the absence of alpha or paired-chain data limited detectable features. Because some donors lacked HLA typing at each locus, the association tests relied only on the typed subset. In an earlier analysis of approximately 590 of the donors, most TCR beta V segments appeared in productive rearrangements about 90% or about 30% of the time, broadly matching IMGT annotations. V-gene and J-gene trimming of TCR beta chains was associated with a missense DCLRE1C variant in a later genetic analysis, and the association was replicated in an independent cohort. The sequencing pipeline was judged likely to have produced a cluster of highly shared sequence variants as a technical artifact. The 87-base-pair reads could not distinguish some IMGT-functional V segments, including TRBV6-2 and TRBV6-3, so those segments were excluded. At a false discovery rate of 0.05, a later analysis linked 15,000 to 20,000 TCR beta sequences to specific HLA alleles. In a later analysis, HLA-associated TCR beta chains were found to be more clonally expanded and to have lower generation probabilities than equally common non-associated chains. Several of the top co-occurrence clusters appeared to be linked to parvovirus B19, influenza, CMV and Epstein-Barr virus, according to a later analysis. Strong co-occurrence of HLA alleles, especially DR and DQ, made assigning TCR associations to individual alleles difficult. While some public TCRs were present in many individuals, most TCR sequences turned up only very rarely across donors. A further reported finding was that TCR beta sequences accurately predicted the HLA-A and HLA-B alleles for most subjects in the first cohort. The classifier was reported to diagnose cytomegalovirus status with high specificity and sensitivity in both the original and validation cohorts. The study listed 150 to 200 TCR beta chains as associated with cytomegalovirus. In vitro tests confirmed that a few of the cytomegalovirus-associated TCR beta chains recognize cytomegalovirus antigens.

In total, 666 healthy bone marrow donors made up the cohort. Cohort members were all nominally healthy when sampled, although unrecorded immune exposures were likely present. The donor was CMV seronegative and was included in the group of several hundred seronegative cohort members. Each donor provided a peripheral blood sample, and peripheral blood mononuclear cells were used for TCR beta sequencing. Genomic DNA extraction from the blood cell samples was performed with the Qiagen DNeasy Blood Extraction Kit. As concerns this clone: Its antigen is currently not known. No clone much larger than this one lies a single base away; base qualities are absent.

Trimming takes 3 bases from V and 0 bases from J, and the germline ends sit 9 bases apart. Per the germline V gene, SGDLS is the CDR1 and YYNGEE is the CDR2. The CDR3, cysteine through phenylalanine, is 15 amino acids long. Of all the DNA, just the CDR3 is kept, 45 bases in frame from base 1. The library relied on the immunoSEQ multiplex PCR assay. A mixture of 60 forward primers for TCR Vbeta segments and 13 reverse primers for TCR Jbeta segments was used in the multiplex PCR. The CDR3 region of rearranged TCR beta genes was amplified from genomic DNA with a multiplex PCR assay. On the Illumina HiSeq System, the amplified TCR beta libraries were sequenced as 87-base-pair reads. Concerning the study's data processing: A later analysis tallied around 80 million unique TCR beta chains across the approximately 670 repertoires, and around 12 million of those chains were shared by two or more donors. To remove PCR and sequencing errors, raw reads were error-corrected and collapsed into unique sequences using a nearest-neighbor algorithm that merged closely related sequences. Alignment of CDR3 sequences to IMGT reference sequences was used to assign V, D and J gene segments. Each retained sequence needed at least a six-nucleotide match to both a V gene segment and a J gene segment. A rearrangement counted as productive if the CDR3 had no stop codons and remained in frame with V and J, and every other rearrangement counted as non-productive. CDR3 was defined according to IMGT convention as the region running from the second conserved V-encoded cysteine to the conserved J-encoded phenylalanine. Sequences without an unambiguous match to a single V gene segment were excluded from the earlier analysis of about 600 of the donors. An earlier analysis of a few hundred of the donors called V segments functional above 56.7% productive rearrangements and segregating when the between-donor standard deviation exceeded 5%. A statistical classification framework was built to diagnose cytomegalovirus status from the catalog of TCR beta chain sequences. In a later analysis, TCR nucleotide sequences were compared against IMGT/GENE-DB human TR gene sequences so that V and J genes could be assigned. The TCRdist pipeline was used in a later analysis to assign CDR3 sequences and most-parsimonious VDJ recombination scenarios. In a later analysis, every TCR beta chain was defined by the combination of its CDR3 amino acid sequence and its V-gene family, and reads without a unique V-gene family were dropped. In a later analysis, several hundred highly shared, low-generation-probability nucleotide sequences were removed to address suspected cross-contamination and a sequencing artifact. A later analysis calculated a clonal expansion index for each public chain from normalized within-repertoire ranks of inferred template counts. Generation probabilities in a later analysis came from a VDJ recombination model fitted to out-of-frame rearrangements, and those results were checked against IGoR. In a later analysis, TCR-TCR, TCR-HLA and TCR-CMV co-occurrence was scored with hypergeometric tests, and a repertoire-size bias correction was applied to TCR pairs. False discovery rates were estimated in a later analysis by permuting HLA or CMV assignments 20 times. In a later analysis, co-occurring TCRs were grouped with DBSCAN, and TCRdist sequence similarity was added when clustering was performed within HLA-allele-positive subsets. For co-occurrence clustering, repertoires with fewer than 30,000 or more than 120,000 public chains were excluded, along with five or six repertoires with anomalous nucleotide sharing. Not all clones reach the TCRdb copy of this immuneACCESS table, which keeps in-frame sequences only. Checked studies attribute under half of the gap to unresolved V genes and leave the rest unexplained. V, J and clone size reflect that table, while D and trimming were determined from the DNA. Within this sample are about 98,000 clones, with roughly 76% of them counted one time only. 2% to 3% of the sample goes to the ten largest clones.

The clonotype originates from a man in his fifties in good health and CMV-seronegative. Sequenced: PBMCs. The rearranged segments are TRBV9 and TRBJ2-2, with TRBD2 tentatively as D gene (6 bases match). The DNA sequence follows: TGTGCCAGCAGCGGTAGCGGTGCGAACACCGGGGAGCTGTTTTTT. Its product reads: CASSGSGANTGELFF.